A single sample is the source of the 29 T cell receptor beta chains below, sequenced in a study of cytomegalovirus exposure and HLA in healthy donors. Using immunoSEQ multiplex PCR, the repertoire was profiled, and TCRdb retains in-frame clones only, with some absent. The table shows 65,000 or so clones, with approximately 96% occurring only once. Sequencing input: PBMCs. These receptors were collected from a man aged 18 to 29 in good health and CMV-seropositive.

The genes are TRBV27 and TRBJ1-3, with no clear D. Germline V gene lookup returns CDR1 MNHEY and CDR2 SMNVEV (reference sequence). This CDR3 region has 15 residues. V was clipped by 2 bases and J by 8 bases, with 16 bases between them. The CDR3, as DNA: TGTGCCAGCAGTTTAAGCGGGGTGCGGGGTCACACCATATATTTT. Its translation is CASSLSGVRGHTIYF.

The chain links TRBV11-2 to TRBJ1-1; possibly TRBD1 for D (5 bases). Germline V gives CDR1 SGHAT, CDR2 FQNNGV. This CDR3 comprises 14 residues. With 4 bases removed from V and 7 bases from J, the gap between germline ends came to 16 bases. The CDR3 DNA reads TGTGCCAGCAGCTCCTCCCTCCGGGACTATGAAGCTTTCTTT. This encodes CASSSSLRDYEAFF.

The chain is built from TRBV4-3 and TRBJ2-5, with 7 bases lining up with TRBD1. CDR3 length: 15 amino acids. The germline V gene has CDR1 LGHNA and CDR2 YSLEER. V trimming: 2 bases; J trimming: 5 bases; junction bases outside the gene matches: 8. CDR3 bases: TGCGCCAGCAGCCAAAACACAGGGGAATCGGAGACCCAGTACTTC. Translating it yields CASSQNTGESETQYF.

The genes are TRBV7-9 and TRBJ2-1; 7 nucleotides align to TRBD2. The CDR3 contains 15 residues. The V and J ends lost 2 bases and 4 bases, in that order; junction bases with no gene match: 5. Germline V gene sequence: CDR1 SEHNR, CDR2 FQNEAQ (reference sequence). The DNA for the CDR3 is TGTGCCAGCAGCTTATCCCTAGCGGCATACAATGAGCAGTTCTTC. This translates into CASSLSLAAYNEQFF.

The rearrangement links TRBV29-1 to TRBJ1-4; 7 bases agree with TRBD1. V shed 5 bases, J shed 10 bases, and the junction held 13 bases outside the gene matches. This CDR3 comprises 14 residues. Germline CDR1 is SQVTM and CDR2 is ANQGSEA. Here the CDR3 reads CSVSPDRVGGKLFF. The CDR3 DNA sequence: TGCAGCGTTTCGCCCGACAGGGTCGGGGGAAAACTGTTTTTT.

This clone was counted only a few times. The chain joins TRBV27 to TRBJ2-7, with D maybe TRBD1 (5 bases). Germline-derived CDR1 and CDR2 are MNHEY and SMNVEV (reference sequence). The CDR3 runs 13 residues. The V and J ends lost 5 bases and 1 base respectively, with 9 bases between them. In nucleotides, the CDR3 is TGTGCCAGCAGTCTTAGGACATCCTACGAGCAGTACTTC. Its translation is CASSLRTSYEQYF.

The V and J genes are TRBV6-6 and TRBJ1-1; D not resolved. Germline CDR1 is MNHNY and CDR2 is SVGAGI (reference sequence). Trimming removed 6 bases from V and 4 bases from J, with 6 bases in between. This CDR3 region has 11 residues. DNA of the CDR3: TGTGCCAGCAGCTACCGCACTGAAGCTTTCTTT. It yields the protein CASSYRTEAFF.

V gene TRBV11-2 combines with J gene TRBJ2-1; 7 nucleotides line up with TRBD1. The J segment lost 7 bases and the V segment lost 7 bases, leaving 7 bases of the junction unmatched. The CDR3 sequence is 13 residues long. CDR1 is SGHAT, CDR2 FQNNGV, per germline. The CDR3 region has the DNA TGTGCCAGCAACAGGGGCGGGTGGAATGAGCAGTTCTTC. It translates to CASNRGGWNEQFF.

This chain links TRBV11-3 with TRBJ2-7, with a possible D match to TRBD1 (6 bases). The germline V gene encodes CDR1 SGHNT and CDR2 YENEEA. V dropped 4 bases and J dropped 6 bases, with 16 bases sitting between them. This CDR3 is 14 amino acids long. The chain's CDR3 is CASSSRGAGAEQYF. The CDR3 DNA reads TGTGCCAGCAGCTCAAGAGGGGCAGGGGCCGAGCAGTACTTC.

The chain links TRBV7-8 to TRBJ1-5; TRBD1 agrees at 9 bases. The trim removed 5 bases at V and 4 bases at J, leaving 9 bases unmatched. This CDR3 region has 16 residues. The V gene's germline CDR1 is SGHVS and CDR2 FQNEAQ. The CDR3 loop is CASSPTTGGGNQPQHF. The CDR3 DNA sequence: TGTGCCAGCAGCCCCACCACAGGGGGCGGGAATCAGCCCCAGCATTTT.

The chain uses TRBV5-4 and TRBJ2-5; 7 bases agree with TRBD2. The V and J ends lost 5 bases and 3 bases, in that order; junction bases with no gene match: 4. Germline CDR1 is SGHNT and CDR2 is YYREEE (reference sequence). The CDR3 loop spans 13 amino acids. Here the CDR3 DNA reads TGTGCCAGCAGTCGCCTAGCGGAAGAGACCCAGTACTTC. This sequence encodes CASSRLAEETQYF.

The V gene is TRBV4-3, the J gene TRBJ1-2, with 12 bases lining up with TRBD1. Germline V gene sequence: CDR1 LGHNA, CDR2 YSLEER. The CDR3 extends over 18 amino acids. With 2 bases clipped from V and 5 bases from J, the junction kept 12 bases outside the gene matches. The DNA of the CDR3 is TGCGCCAGCAGCCAATCCCCAGTTGGGGACAGGGGGCTTTATGGCTACACCTTC. Protein: CASSQSPVGDRGLYGYTF.

This chain links TRBV5-1 with TRBJ2-1; 14 bases agree with TRBD2. V dropped 5 bases and J dropped 14; count of bases not matched to a gene: 9. Germline V gene lookup returns CDR1 SGHRS and CDR2 YFSETQ. The CDR3 totals 14 residues. The CDR3 loop is CASRAGTSGSREFF. CDR3 bases: TGCGCCAGCAGAGCTGGGACTAGCGGGAGCCGGGAGTTCTTC.

CDR3 region: CASSASLALPAASTDTQYF. CDR3 nucleotide sequence: TGTGCCAGCAGCGCCTCTCTCGCTCTACCTGCCGCTAGCACAGATACGCAGTATTTT. The V and J genes are TRBV5-4 and TRBJ2-3; D is ambiguous. Looked up from germline, CDR1 is SGHNT and CDR2 is YYREEE (reference sequence). The germline V and J ends were trimmed by 4 bases and 0 bases, with 24 bases remaining between them. This CDR3 is 19 amino acids long.

The rearrangement links TRBV19 to TRBJ1-4, with TRBD1 matching 9 bases. Per the germline V gene, CDR1 is LNHDA and CDR2 is SQIVND (reference sequence). The CDR3 totals 18 residues. Trimming at V came to 5 bases and at J to 0 bases, leaving 10 bases not matched to a gene. This CDR3 reads CASSAWDRATATNEKLFF. CDR3 bases: TGTGCCAGTAGTGCATGGGACAGGGCAACAGCAACTAATGAAAAACTGTTTTTT.

The V and J genes are TRBV18 and TRBJ2-1; no clear D. The CDR3 length is 13 residues. CDR1 KGHSH and CDR2 LQKENI come from the germline V gene. The ends were cut back, 6 bases at V and 10 bases at J, with 16 bases in the middle. The CDR3 region has the DNA TGTGCCAGCTCGCGACCTAGTTTTGACGAGCAGTTCTTC. It translates to CASSRPSFDEQFF.

The V call is TRBV5-1, the J call TRBJ2-5, with D tentatively TRBD1 (8 bases). V was cut by 4 bases and J by 4 bases, with 14 bases left in between. The CDR3 consists of 14 residues. CDR1 and CDR2 (germline): SGHRS, YFSETQ. CDR3 sequence: CASSPYRGGETQYF. DNA of the CDR3: TGCGCCAGCAGCCCCTACAGGGGGGGAGAGACCCAGTACTTC.

The chain carries TRBV28 and TRBJ2-2; 8 bases align to TRBD2. J was trimmed by 5 bases and V by 9 bases; bases with no gene match: 8. The CDR3 is 14 residues long. Per germline, CDR1 MDHEN and CDR2 SYDVKM. As DNA, the CDR3 is TGTGCCAGTAAGACCAGCGGGAGAACCGGGGAGCTGTTTTTT. This translates into CASKTSGRTGELFF.

The V call is TRBV5-1, the J call TRBJ2-1; 8 nucleotides align to TRBD2. The germline V gene has CDR1 SGHRS and CDR2 YFSETQ. CDR3 size: 17 residues. Trimming at V came to 2 bases and at J to 5 bases, leaving 12 bases not matched to a gene. CDR3 DNA sequence: TGCGCCAGCAGCTTATATCCTTCTACTAGCGGTAACAATGAGCAGTTCTTC. This gives the protein CASSLYPSTSGNNEQFF.

The chain combines TRBV7-9 with TRBJ2-1; TRBD1 agrees at 11 bases. CDR3 size: 16 residues. Germline values: CDR1 SEHNR, CDR2 FQNEAQ (reference sequence). V was pared by 5 bases and J by 7 bases, with 10 bases of the junction left unmatched. Written as DNA, the CDR3 is TGTGCCAGCAGCCCGAGGACAGGGGGCGGATTGAATGAGCAGTTCTTC. Amino acid sequence: CASSPRTGGGLNEQFF.

The chain is built from TRBV4-3 and TRBJ2-1; 12 bases are shared with TRBD2. The CDR3 is 17 residues long. CDR1 is LGHNA, CDR2 YSLEER, per germline. Germline trimming cut 0 bases from V and 6 bases from J; bases unmatched to any gene: 6. DNA for the CDR3: TGCGCCAGCAGCCAAGACTGGACTAGCGGGACTTTCAATGAGCAGTTCTTC. This encodes CASSQDWTSGTFNEQFF.

The chain links TRBV6-4 to TRBJ2-1; the match to TRBD2 covers 9 bases. The germline V gene encodes CDR1 MRHNA and CDR2 SNTAGT. V shed 0 bases, J shed 6 bases, and the junction held 3 bases outside the gene matches. The CDR3 runs to 15 residues. In DNA form, the CDR3 reads TGTGCCAGCAGTGACTCGGCTAGCGGGGTCAATGAGCAGTTCTTC. The encoded protein is CASSDSASGVNEQFF.

The J gene is TRBJ2-1, the V gene TRBV7-9, with 10 bases that match TRBD2. After removal of 5 bases from V and 8 bases from J, the junction contained 6 bases not matched to a gene. Germline V gene lookup returns CDR1 SEHNR and CDR2 FQNEAQ (reference sequence). This CDR3 contains 14 residues. The CDR3 region is CASSPSGSIDEQFF. The DNA for the CDR3 is TGTGCCAGCAGCCCTAGCGGGAGTATCGATGAGCAGTTCTTC.

The V and J genes are TRBV19 and TRBJ1-2; maybe TRBD1 (6 bases). V lost 3 bases and J lost 4, with 9 bases in between. Per germline, CDR1 LNHDA and CDR2 SQIVND (reference sequence). The CDR3 runs 13 residues. CDR3 in DNA: TGTGCCAGTAGTATGCAGGGGAGCTATGGCTACACCTTC. Amino acid sequence: CASSMQGSYGYTF.

The rearrangement uses TRBV21-1 and TRBJ1-5; the D call TRBD1 from the table was never checked on the DNA. TRBV21-1 is described as a pseudogene. The CDR3 is 14 amino acids. The CDR3 nucleotides are TGTGCCAGCAGAGTACAGGGGTGTAGTCAGCCCCAGCATTTT. As protein: CASRVQGCSQPQHF.

This clone has only a few counts. V gene TRBV2 combines with J gene TRBJ1-6, with D possibly being TRBD1 (5 bases). Per germline, CDR1 SNHLY and CDR2 FYNNEI. V dropped 7 bases and J dropped 9 bases, with 16 bases sitting between them. This CDR3 contains 14 residues. CDR3 coding DNA: TGTGCCAGCACTCCGGGGGTCAATCCTTCACCCCTCCACTTT. Protein product: CASTPGVNPSPLHF.

The gene calls are TRBV9 and TRBJ2-5; perhaps TRBD2 as D (6 bases). The CDR3 is made up of 15 amino acids. The germline CDR1 and CDR2 sequences are SGDLS and YYNGEE. Trimming cost V 0 bases and J 2 bases, with 11 bases left between them. The CDR3 sequence is CASSVAGGIQETQYF. CDR3 DNA: TGTGCCAGCAGCGTAGCCGGCGGGATACAAGAGACCCAGTACTTC.

The rearrangement uses TRBV28 and TRBJ1-3; D is possibly TRBD1 (5 bases). Germline values: CDR1 MDHEN, CDR2 SYDVKM. Trimming left V 1 base short and J 0 bases short, with 13 bases between. The length of the CDR3 is 17 residues. The CDR3 bases are TGTGCCAGCAGTTTATCCTCAACAGGCTCCTCTGGAAACACCATATATTTT. It translates to CASSLSSTGSSGNTIYF.

The chain employs TRBV5-1 and TRBJ2-3; 10 bases fit TRBD2. The CDR3 consists of 15 residues. Trimming at V came to 4 bases and at J to 6 bases, leaving 8 bases not matched to a gene. Germline CDR1 and CDR2: SGHRS and YFSETQ. The CDR3 protein is CASSPQLAGADTQYF. The CDR3 nucleotides are TGCGCCAGCAGCCCTCAGCTAGCGGGAGCTGATACGCAGTATTTT.